The source of this T cell receptor (beta chain) is a study of blood T cell repertoires in COVID-19. As for the study in general: The United States, Italy and Spain supplied acute and convalescent COVID-19 samples. The analysed material was cDNA or gDNA that came from T cells, B-cell-depleted T cells, or PBMCs.

Germline lookup yields CDR1 SGDLS and CDR2 YYNGEE. The ends lost 0 bases at V and 3 bases at J; junction bases unmatched: 5. The CDR3 is 15 residues long. As handled by the study authors: Amplification of reference gene primers provided the estimated nucleated cell counts. The data were produced by immunoSEQ multiplex PCR, yet TCRdb's version contains in-frame clones alone and is incomplete. D and trimming were read from the DNA, whereas the V and J calls and clone size are those reported in that table. This table holds some 220,000 clones, 82% found once. Seattle cases were enrolled at active infection and followed longitudinally.

The chain carries TRBV9 and TRBJ2-7; TRBD2 agrees at 8 bases. The specimen sequenced was peripheral blood. This clonotype was sampled from a woman in her 70s with COVID-19, enrolled during active disease. The CDR3 bases are TGTGCCAGCAGCGTAGGGTTTAGCGGGAACTACGAGCAGTACTTC. Translated: CASSVGFSGNYEQYF.